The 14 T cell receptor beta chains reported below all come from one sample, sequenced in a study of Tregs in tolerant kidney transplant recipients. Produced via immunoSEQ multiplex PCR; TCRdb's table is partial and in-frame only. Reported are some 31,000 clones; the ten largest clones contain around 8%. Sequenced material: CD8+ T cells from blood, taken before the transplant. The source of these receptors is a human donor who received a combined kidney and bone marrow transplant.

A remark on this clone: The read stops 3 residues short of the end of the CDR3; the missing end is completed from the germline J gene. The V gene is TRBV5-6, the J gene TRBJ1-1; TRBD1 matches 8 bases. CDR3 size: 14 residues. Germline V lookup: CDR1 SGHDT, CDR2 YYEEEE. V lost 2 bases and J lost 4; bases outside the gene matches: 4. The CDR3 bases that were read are TGTGCCAGCAGCTTAACAGGGGGAGTCACTGAA. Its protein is CASSLTGGVTE. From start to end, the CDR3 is CASSLTGGVTEAFF.

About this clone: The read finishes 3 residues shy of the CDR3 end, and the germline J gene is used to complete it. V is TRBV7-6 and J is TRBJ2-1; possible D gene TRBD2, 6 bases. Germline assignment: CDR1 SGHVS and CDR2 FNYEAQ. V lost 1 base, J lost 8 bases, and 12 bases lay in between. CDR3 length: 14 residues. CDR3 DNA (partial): TGTGCCAGCAGCTTAGACGGGGGTCCCTATGAG. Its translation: CASSLDGGPYE. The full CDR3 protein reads CASSLDGGPYEQFF.

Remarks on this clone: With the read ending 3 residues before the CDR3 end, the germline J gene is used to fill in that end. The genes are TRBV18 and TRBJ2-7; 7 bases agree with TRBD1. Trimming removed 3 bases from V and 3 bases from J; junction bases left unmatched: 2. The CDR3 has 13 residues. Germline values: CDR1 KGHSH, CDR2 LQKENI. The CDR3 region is CASSPRQGYEQYF. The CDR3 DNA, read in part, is TGTGCCAGCTCACCGAGACAGGGCTACGAG.

CDR3 DNA, as far as it was read: TGTGCCAGCAGCCCCAAAGGGGACAGCCAAAACATT. Translation gives CASSPKGDSQNI. The whole CDR3 is CASSPKGDSQNIQYF. The chain carries TRBV7-9 and TRBJ2-4; the match to TRBD1 covers 7 bases. The CDR3 end falls 3 residues outside the read, so it is completed with the germline J gene. Germline trimming cut 5 bases from V and 5 bases from J; bases unmatched to any gene: 9. Germline values: CDR1 SEHNR, CDR2 FQNEAQ (reference sequence). CDR3 length: 15 residues.

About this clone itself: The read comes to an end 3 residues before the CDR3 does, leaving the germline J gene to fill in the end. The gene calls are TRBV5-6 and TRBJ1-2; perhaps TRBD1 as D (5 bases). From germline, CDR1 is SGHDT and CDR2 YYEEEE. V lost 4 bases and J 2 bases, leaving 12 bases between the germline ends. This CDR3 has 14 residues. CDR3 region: CASSEGQTNYGYTF. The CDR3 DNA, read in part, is TGTGCCAGCAGCGAAGGACAAACAAACTATGGC.

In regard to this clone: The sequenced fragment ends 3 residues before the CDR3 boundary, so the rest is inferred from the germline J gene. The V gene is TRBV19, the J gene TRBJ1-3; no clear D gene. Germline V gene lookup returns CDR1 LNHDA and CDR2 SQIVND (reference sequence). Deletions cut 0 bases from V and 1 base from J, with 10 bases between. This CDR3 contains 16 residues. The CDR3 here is CASSIDLEVSGNTIYF. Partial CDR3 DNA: TGTGCCAGTAGTATAGATCTCGAGGTTTCTGGAAACACC.

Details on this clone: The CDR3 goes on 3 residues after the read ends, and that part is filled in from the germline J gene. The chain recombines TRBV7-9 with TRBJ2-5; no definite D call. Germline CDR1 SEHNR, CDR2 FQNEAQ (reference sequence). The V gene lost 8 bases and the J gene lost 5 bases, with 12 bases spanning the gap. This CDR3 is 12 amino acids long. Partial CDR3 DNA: TGTGCCAGCGGCACCCACAATGAGACC. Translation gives CASGTHNET. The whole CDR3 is CASGTHNETQYF.

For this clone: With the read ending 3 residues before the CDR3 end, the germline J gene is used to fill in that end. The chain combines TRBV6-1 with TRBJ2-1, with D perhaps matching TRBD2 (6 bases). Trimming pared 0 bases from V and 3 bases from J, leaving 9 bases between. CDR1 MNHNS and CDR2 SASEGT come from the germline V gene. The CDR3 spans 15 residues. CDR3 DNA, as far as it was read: TGTGCCAGCAGTGAAGCAGCGGGCTACTACAATGAG. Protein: CASSEAAGYYNE. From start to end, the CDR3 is CASSEAAGYYNEQFF.

CDR3 bases read: TGTGCCTGGAGTGTACAGGGAGGAGAGACCGGGGAG. Protein: CAWSVQGGETGE. The entire CDR3 sequence reads CAWSVQGGETGELFF. The chain couples TRBV30 to TRBJ2-2, with D perhaps matching TRBD1 or TRBD2 (6 bases each). The read finishes 3 residues shy of the CDR3 end, and the germline J gene is used to complete it. The CDR3 has 15 amino acids. The germline V gene has CDR1 GTSNPN and CDR2 SVGIG (reference sequence). V gave up 0 bases and J gave up 5 bases, with 13 bases separating them.

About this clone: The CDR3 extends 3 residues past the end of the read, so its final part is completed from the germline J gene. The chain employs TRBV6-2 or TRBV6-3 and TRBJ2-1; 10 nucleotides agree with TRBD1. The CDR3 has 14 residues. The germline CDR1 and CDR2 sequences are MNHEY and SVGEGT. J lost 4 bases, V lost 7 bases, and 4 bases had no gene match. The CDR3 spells CASIGGQGYNEQFF. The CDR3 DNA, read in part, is TGTGCCAGCATTGGGGGACAGGGGTACAATGAG.

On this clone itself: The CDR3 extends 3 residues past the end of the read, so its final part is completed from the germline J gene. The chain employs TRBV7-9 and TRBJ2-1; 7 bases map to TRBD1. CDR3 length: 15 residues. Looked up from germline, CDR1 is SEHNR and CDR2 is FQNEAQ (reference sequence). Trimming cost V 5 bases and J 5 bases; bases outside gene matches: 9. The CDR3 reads CASSIRTGRDNEQFF. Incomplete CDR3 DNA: TGTGCCAGCAGCATAAGGACAGGACGGGACAATGAG. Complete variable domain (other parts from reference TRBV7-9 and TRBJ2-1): DTGVSQNPRHKITKRGQNVTFRCDPISEHNRLYWYRQTLGQGPEFLTYFQNEAQLEKSRLLSDRFSAERPKGSFSTLEIQRTEQGDSAMYLCASSIRTGRDNEQFFGPGTRLTVL.

The sequenced CDR3 bases are TGTGCCAGCAGTTGGTGGGCGAACACTGAA. It yields the protein CASSWWANTE. The CDR3 in its entirety is CASSWWANTEAFF. V usage is TRBV5-6 and J usage is TRBJ1-1; no clear D gene. The observed sequence ends 3 residues before the CDR3 terminus, with the missing tail filled in from the germline J gene. Germline loops: CDR1 SGHDT, CDR2 YYEEEE. This CDR3 contains 13 residues. With 5 bases removed from V and 1 base from J, the gap between germline ends came to 9 bases.

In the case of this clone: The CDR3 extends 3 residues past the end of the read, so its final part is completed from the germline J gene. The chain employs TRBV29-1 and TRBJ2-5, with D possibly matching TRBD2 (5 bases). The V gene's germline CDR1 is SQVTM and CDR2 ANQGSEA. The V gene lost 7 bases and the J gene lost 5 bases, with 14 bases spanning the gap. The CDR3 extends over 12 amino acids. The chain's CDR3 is CSADYVGETQYF. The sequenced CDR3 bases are TGCAGCGCCGACTATGTCGGGGAGACC.

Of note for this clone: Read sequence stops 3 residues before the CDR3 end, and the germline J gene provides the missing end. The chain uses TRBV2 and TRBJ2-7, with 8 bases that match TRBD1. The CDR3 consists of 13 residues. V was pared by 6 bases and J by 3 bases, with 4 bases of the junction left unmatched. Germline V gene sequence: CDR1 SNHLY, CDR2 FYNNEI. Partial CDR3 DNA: TGTGCCAGCAGCCAGGGGGCTCACTACGAG. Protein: CASSQGAHYE. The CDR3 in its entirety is CASSQGAHYEQYF. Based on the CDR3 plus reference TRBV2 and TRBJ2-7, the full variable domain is EPEVTQTPSHQVTQMGQEVILRCVPISNHLYFYWYRQILGQKVEFLVSFYNNEISEKSEIFDDQFSVERPDGSNFTLKIRSTKLEDSAMYFCASSQGAHYEQYFGPGTRLTVT.